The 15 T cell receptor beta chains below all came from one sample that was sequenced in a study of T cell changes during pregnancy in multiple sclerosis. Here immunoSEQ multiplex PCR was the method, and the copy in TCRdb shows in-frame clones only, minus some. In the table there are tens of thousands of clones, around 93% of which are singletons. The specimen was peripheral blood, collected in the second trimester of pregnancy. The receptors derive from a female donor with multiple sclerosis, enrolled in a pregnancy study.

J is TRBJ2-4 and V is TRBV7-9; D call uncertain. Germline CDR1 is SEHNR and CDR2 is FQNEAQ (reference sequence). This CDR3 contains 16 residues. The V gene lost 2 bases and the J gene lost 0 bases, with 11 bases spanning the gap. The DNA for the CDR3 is TGTGCCAGCAGCTTATCGGTAGATACAGCCAAAAACATTCAGTACTTC. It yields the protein CASSLSVDTAKNIQYF.

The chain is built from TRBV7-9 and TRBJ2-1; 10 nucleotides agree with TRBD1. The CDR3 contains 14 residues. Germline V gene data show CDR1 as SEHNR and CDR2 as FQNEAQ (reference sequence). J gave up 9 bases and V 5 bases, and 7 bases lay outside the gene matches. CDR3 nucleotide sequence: TGTGCCAGCAGCCCGGGGACAGGGGAGGGTGAGCAGTTCTTC. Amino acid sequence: CASSPGTGEGEQFF.

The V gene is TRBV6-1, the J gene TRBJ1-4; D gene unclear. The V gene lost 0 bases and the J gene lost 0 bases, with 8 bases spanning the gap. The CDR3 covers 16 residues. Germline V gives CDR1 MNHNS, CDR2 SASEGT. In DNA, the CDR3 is TGTGCCAGCAGTGAAGCTTACCGCGCAACTAATGAAAAACTGTTTTTT. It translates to CASSEAYRATNEKLFF.

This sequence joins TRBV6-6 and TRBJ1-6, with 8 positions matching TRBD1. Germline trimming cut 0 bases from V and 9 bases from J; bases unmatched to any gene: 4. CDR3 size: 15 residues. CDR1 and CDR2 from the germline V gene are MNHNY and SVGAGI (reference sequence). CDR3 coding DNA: TGTGCCAGCAGTTACTCCGAGGACAGGGCTTCACCCCTCCACTTT. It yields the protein CASSYSEDRASPLHF.

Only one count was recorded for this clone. The CDR3 region is CASSGGQGYNEQFF. The CDR3 DNA sequence: TGCGCCAGCAGCGGGGGACAGGGATACAATGAGCAGTTCTTC. The chain employs TRBV5-1 and TRBJ2-1; 9 bases map to TRBD1. The CDR3 is 14 residues long. Losses at the gene ends were 4 bases for V and 4 bases for J; bases not matched to a gene: 3. From germline, CDR1 is SGHRS and CDR2 YFSETQ.

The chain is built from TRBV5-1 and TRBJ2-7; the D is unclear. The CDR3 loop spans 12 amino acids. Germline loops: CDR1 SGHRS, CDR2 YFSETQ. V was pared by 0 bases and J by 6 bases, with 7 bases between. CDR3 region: CASSLGVSEQYF. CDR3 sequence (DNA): TGCGCCAGCAGCTTGGGCGTCTCCGAGCAGTACTTC.

CDR3 DNA sequence: TGTGCCAGCAGCTTGATTCTTTCGTCCTATAATTCACCCCTCCACTTT. Translation: CASSLILSSYNSPLHF. The chain is built from TRBV5-8 and TRBJ1-6; D not resolved. Trimming left V 1 base short and J 1 base short, with 9 bases between. The CDR3 contains 16 residues. Germline CDR1 SGHTS, CDR2 YDEGEE.

The CDR3 region is CASSYPGLAGGPPDTQYF. CDR3 nucleotide sequence: TGTGCCAGCAGCTACCCGGGACTAGCGGGGGGCCCGCCAGATACGCAGTATTTT. The chain employs TRBV5-6 and TRBJ2-3, with TRBD2 identical over 15 bases. Germline V gene data show CDR1 as SGHDT and CDR2 as YYEEEE. V was clipped by 3 bases and J by 4 bases; unmatched bases: 9. CDR3 length equals 18 residues.

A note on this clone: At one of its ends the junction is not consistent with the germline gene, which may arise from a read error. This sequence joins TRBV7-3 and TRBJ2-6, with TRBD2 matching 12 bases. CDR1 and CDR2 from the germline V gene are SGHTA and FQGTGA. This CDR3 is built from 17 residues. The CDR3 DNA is TGTGCCGGCAGCCTAGCGGGGGGGAGCTCTGGGGCCAACGTCCTGACTTTC. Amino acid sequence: CAGSLAGGSSGANVLTF.

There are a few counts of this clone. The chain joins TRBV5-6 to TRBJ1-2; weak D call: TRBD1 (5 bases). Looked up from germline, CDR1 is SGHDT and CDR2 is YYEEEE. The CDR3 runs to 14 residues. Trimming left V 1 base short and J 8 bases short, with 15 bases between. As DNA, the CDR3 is TGTGCCAGCAGCTTGCCAGGGCCGTTTAGCGGCTACACCTTC. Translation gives CASSLPGPFSGYTF.

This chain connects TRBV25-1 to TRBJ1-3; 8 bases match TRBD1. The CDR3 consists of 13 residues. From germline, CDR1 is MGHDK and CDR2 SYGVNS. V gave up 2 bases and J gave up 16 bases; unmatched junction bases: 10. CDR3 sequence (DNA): TGTGCCAGCAGTGAACTAGGACAGGGTTTAGGGTATTTT. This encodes CASSELGQGLGYF. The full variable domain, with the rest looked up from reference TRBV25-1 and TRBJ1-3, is EADIYQTPRYLVIGTGKKITLECSQTMGHDKMYWYQQDPGMELHLIHYSYGVNSTEKGDLSSESTVSRIRTEHFPLTLESARPSHTSQYLCASSELGQGLGYFGEGSWLTVV.

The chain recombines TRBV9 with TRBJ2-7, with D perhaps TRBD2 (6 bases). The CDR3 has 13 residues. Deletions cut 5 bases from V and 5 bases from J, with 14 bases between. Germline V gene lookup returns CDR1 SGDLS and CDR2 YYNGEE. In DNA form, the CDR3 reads TGTGCCAGCAGTCCCGGGACTCGGGACGAGCAGTACTTC. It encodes CASSPGTRDEQYF.

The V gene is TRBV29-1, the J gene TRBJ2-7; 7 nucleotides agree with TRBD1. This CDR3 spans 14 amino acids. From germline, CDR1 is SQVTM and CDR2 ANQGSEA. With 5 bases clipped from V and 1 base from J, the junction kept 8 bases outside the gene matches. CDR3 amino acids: CSVTGAQGSYEQYF. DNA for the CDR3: TGCAGCGTTACAGGGGCCCAGGGGTCCTACGAGCAGTACTTC.

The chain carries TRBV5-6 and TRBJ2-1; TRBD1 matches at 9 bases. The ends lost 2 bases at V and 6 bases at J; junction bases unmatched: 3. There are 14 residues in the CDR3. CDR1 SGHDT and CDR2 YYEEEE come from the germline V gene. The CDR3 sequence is CASSFGTGSNEQFF. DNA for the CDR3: TGTGCCAGCAGCTTTGGGACAGGGAGCAATGAGCAGTTCTTC. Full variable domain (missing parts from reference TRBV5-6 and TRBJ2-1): DAGVTQSPTHLIKTRGQQVTLRCSPKSGHDTVSWYQQALGQGPQFIFQYYEEEERQRGNFPDRFSGHQFPNYSSELNVNALLLGDSALYLCASSFGTGSNEQFFGPGTRLTVL.

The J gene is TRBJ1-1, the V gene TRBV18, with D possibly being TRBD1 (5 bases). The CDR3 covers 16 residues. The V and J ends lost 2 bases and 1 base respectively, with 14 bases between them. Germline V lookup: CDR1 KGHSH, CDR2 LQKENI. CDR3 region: CASSPVNTQGNTEAFF. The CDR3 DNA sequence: TGTGCCAGCTCACCAGTGAATACTCAGGGGAACACTGAAGCTTTCTTT.